The 13 T cell receptor beta chains listed next were all sequenced from one sample in a study of cytomegalovirus exposure and HLA in healthy donors (dated by TCRdb to the late 2010s). Libraries were made using the immunoSEQ multiplex PCR assay. A mixture of 60 forward primers for TCR Vbeta segments and 13 reverse primers for TCR Jbeta segments was used in the multiplex PCR. TCRdb took this table from immuneACCESS and kept in-frame rearrangements with V and J called. Such tables lack part of the clones; where checked against another copy, unresolved V genes explain under half of the gap, and the rest is unexplained. Across this sample there are roughly 130,000 clones, with 80% seen only once. Together, the top ten hold 1% of the sample. The sample comprised PBMCs. These receptors all come from a middle-aged man in good health and CMV-seronegative.

This clone was seen only a few times. The gene calls are TRBV9 and TRBJ1-4; tentatively, D is TRBD1 (6 bases). V was cut by 7 bases and J by 3 bases, with 16 bases left in between. Germline CDR1 reads SGDLS; CDR2 reads YYNGEE. This CDR3 region has 15 residues. The CDR3 loop reads CASSGTPIANEKLFF. The CDR3 DNA reads TGTGCCAGCTCCGGGACACCTATAGCTAATGAAAAACTGTTTTTT.

The chain is built from TRBV4-1 and TRBJ2-7; the match to TRBD2 covers 14 bases. Germline V gene lookup returns CDR1 MGHRA and CDR2 YSYEKL. Unmatched junction bases numbered 9, after V lost 2 bases and J lost 12 bases. This CDR3 is 15 amino acids long. The CDR3 is CASSQTGLAGVRRYF. CDR3 nucleotides: TGCGCCAGCAGCCAAACGGGACTAGCGGGAGTCAGGCGGTACTTC.

This clone was seen more than once but under ten times. The chain has TRBV10-3 and TRBJ1-3, with a possible D match to TRBD1 (5 bases). Germline CDR1 is ENHRY and CDR2 is SYGVKD. The CDR3 covers 15 residues. V dropped 10 bases and J dropped 0 bases, with 16 bases sitting between them. The CDR3 bases are TGTGCCACCGCGGTACAGGCGAGCTCTGGAAACACCATATATTTT. Translating gives CATAVQASSGNTIYF.

The chain is built from TRBV6-4 and TRBJ2-2; tentative D call: TRBD1 (5 bases). CDR3 size: 13 residues. The germline V gene encodes CDR1 MRHNA and CDR2 SNTAGT. V was clipped by 6 bases and J by 1 base, with 6 bases between them. DNA for the CDR3: TGTGCCAGCAGCGGACAGAACACCGGGGAGCTGTTTTTT. It yields the protein CASSGQNTGELFF.

The chain is built from TRBV25-1 and TRBJ2-3, with D perhaps matching TRBD1 (6 bases). Looked up from germline, CDR1 is MGHDK and CDR2 is SYGVNS. The CDR3 totals 16 residues. Trimming took off 1 base at V and 6 bases at J, with 17 bases between the two ends. CDR3 protein: CASSELLDSQVDTQYF. The DNA for the CDR3 is TGTGCCAGCAGTGAATTGTTGGACAGCCAAGTTGATACGCAGTATTTT.

This clone was counted between two and nine times. The chain joins TRBV28 to TRBJ1-1; 10 positions match TRBD1. With 2 bases clipped from V and 5 bases from J, the junction kept 2 bases outside the gene matches. Germline CDR1 is MDHEN and CDR2 is SYDVKM. The CDR3 runs 14 residues. This CDR3 is CASSLGTGVTEAFF. In nucleotides, the CDR3 is TGTGCCAGCAGTTTAGGGACAGGGGTTACTGAAGCTTTCTTT.

The V and J genes are TRBV5-1 and TRBJ1-3; TRBD1 might be the D (5 bases). Germline CDR1 SGHRS, CDR2 YFSETQ. The length of the CDR3 is 17 residues. V gave up 5 bases and J gave up 0 bases, with 18 bases separating them. CDR3 loop: CASSPEGTASSGNTIYF. The CDR3, as DNA: TGCGCCAGCAGTCCGGAGGGGACGGCGAGCTCTGGAAACACCATATATTTT.

This rearrangement joins TRBV6-1 to TRBJ2-3; D perhaps matches TRBD2 (5 bases). Looked up from germline, CDR1 is MNHNS and CDR2 is SASEGT. The CDR3 is 16 amino acids. V was clipped by 1 base and J by 1 base, with 12 bases between them. CDR3 DNA: TGTGCCAGCAGTGAAGTCCCCGGACTGGGCACAGATACGCAGTATTTT. Amino acid sequence: CASSEVPGLGTDTQYF.

The chain joins TRBV19 to TRBJ1-1; 9 nucleotides agree with TRBD1. Per germline, CDR1 LNHDA and CDR2 SQIVND (reference sequence). V trimming: 7 bases; J trimming: 0 bases; junction bases outside the gene matches: 12. The CDR3 has 17 residues. CDR3 sequence reads: CASTGDRAPLMNTEAFF. CDR3 bases: TGTGCCAGTACCGGGGACAGGGCGCCCCTTATGAACACTGAAGCTTTCTTT.

The chain carries TRBV10-2 and TRBJ1-2, with TRBD1 matching over 7 bases. Germline V lookup: CDR1 WSHSY, CDR2 SAAADI. Trimming removed 7 bases from V and 6 bases from J; junction bases left unmatched: 5. The CDR3 loop spans 12 amino acids. The CDR3 DNA reads as TGCGCCAGCACCACCGGGACAGATGGCTACACCTTC. Amino acids: CASTTGTDGYTF.

This clone has more than one count but fewer than ten. The chain recombines TRBV5-6 with TRBJ2-3; possible D gene TRBD2, 6 bases. Trimming removed 4 bases from V and 1 base from J, with 16 bases in between. Germline CDR1 and CDR2: SGHDT and YYEEEE. The CDR3 is 16 residues long. The CDR3 DNA follows: TGTGCCAGCAGCCGATTGCGCGGGGCCCGCACAGATACGCAGTATTTT. Its translation: CASSRLRGARTDTQYF.

Turning to this clone: The same CDR3 is also encoded by other DNA sequences in this sample. This chain connects TRBV19 to TRBJ2-5; 7 nucleotides line up with TRBD1. V was pared by 1 base and J by 4 bases, with 0 bases of the junction left unmatched. CDR3 length equals 13 residues. Germline-derived CDR1 and CDR2 are LNHDA and SQIVND (reference sequence). In DNA form, the CDR3 reads TGTGCCAGTAGTATAGGACAGGGAGAGACCCAGTACTTC. The encoded protein is CASSIGQGETQYF.

The chain uses TRBV5-6 and TRBJ2-5; 13 nucleotides match TRBD2. Looked up from germline, CDR1 is SGHDT and CDR2 is YYEEEE. The CDR3 is 16 amino acids. Losses at the gene ends were 2 bases for V and 5 bases for J; bases not matched to a gene: 6. The CDR3 bases are TGTGCCAGCAGCTTAGCAGGACTAGCGGGAGTGGAGACCCAGTACTTC. It is translated as CASSLAGLAGVETQYF. Full variable domain (outside the CDR3, taken from reference TRBV5-6 and TRBJ2-5): DAGVTQSPTHLIKTRGQQVTLRCSPKSGHDTVSWYQQALGQGPQFIFQYYEEEERQRGNFPDRFSGHQFPNYSSELNVNALLLGDSALYLCASSLAGLAGVETQYFGPGTRLLVL.